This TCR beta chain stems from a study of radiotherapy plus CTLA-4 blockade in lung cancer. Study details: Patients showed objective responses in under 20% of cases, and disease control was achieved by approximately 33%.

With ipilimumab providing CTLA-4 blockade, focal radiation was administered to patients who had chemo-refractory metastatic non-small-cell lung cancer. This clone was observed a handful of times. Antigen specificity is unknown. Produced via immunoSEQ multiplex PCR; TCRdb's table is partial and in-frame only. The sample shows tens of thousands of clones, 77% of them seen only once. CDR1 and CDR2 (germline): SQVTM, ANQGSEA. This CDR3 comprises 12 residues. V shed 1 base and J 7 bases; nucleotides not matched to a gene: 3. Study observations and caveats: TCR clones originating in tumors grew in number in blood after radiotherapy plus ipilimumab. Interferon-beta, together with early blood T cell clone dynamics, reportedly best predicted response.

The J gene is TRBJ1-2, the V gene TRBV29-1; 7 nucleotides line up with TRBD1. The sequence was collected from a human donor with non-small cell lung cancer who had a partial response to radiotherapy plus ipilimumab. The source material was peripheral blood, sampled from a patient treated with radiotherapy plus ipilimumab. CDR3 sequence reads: CSVEGQGGGYTF. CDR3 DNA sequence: TGCAGCGTTGAAGGACAGGGCGGTGGCTACACCTTC.